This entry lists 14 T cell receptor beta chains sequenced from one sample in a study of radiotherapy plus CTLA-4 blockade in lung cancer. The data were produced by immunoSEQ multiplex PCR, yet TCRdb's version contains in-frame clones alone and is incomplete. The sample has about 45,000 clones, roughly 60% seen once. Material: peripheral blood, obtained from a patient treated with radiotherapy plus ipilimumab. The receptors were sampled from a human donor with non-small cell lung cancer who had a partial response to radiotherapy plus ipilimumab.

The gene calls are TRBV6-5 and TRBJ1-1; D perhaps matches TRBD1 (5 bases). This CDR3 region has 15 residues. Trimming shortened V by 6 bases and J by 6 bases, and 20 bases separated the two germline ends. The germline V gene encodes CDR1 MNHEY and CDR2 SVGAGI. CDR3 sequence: CASRDKAGAGAEAFF. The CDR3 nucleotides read TGTGCCAGCAGGGACAAGGCGGGAGCGGGCGCTGAAGCTTTCTTT.

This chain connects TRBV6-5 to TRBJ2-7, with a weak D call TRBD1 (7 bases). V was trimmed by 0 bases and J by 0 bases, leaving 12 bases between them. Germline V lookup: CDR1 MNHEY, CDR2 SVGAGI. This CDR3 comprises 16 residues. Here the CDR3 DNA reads TGTGCCAGCAGTTACTCGGCGGGACAGACCTCCTACGAGCAGTACTTC. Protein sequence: CASSYSAGQTSYEQYF.

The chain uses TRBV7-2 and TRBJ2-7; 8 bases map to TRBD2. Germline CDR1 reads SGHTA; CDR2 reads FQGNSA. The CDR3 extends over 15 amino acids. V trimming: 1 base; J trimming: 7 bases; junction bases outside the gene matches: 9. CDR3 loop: CASSLVGQRESEQYF. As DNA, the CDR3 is TGTGCCAGCAGCTTAGTGGGCCAGCGGGAGAGTGAGCAGTACTTC.

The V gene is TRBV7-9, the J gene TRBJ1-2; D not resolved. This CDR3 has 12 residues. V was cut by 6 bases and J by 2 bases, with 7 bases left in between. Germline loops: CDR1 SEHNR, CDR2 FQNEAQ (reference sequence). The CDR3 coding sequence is TGTGCCAGCAGTGGGGAGAACTATGGCTACACCTTC. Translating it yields CASSGENYGYTF.

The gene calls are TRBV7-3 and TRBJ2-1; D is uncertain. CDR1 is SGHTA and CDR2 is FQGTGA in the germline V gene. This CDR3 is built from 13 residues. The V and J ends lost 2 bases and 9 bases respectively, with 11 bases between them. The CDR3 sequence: CASSLVGSGEQFF. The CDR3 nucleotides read TGTGCCAGCAGCTTAGTCGGGTCTGGTGAGCAGTTCTTC.

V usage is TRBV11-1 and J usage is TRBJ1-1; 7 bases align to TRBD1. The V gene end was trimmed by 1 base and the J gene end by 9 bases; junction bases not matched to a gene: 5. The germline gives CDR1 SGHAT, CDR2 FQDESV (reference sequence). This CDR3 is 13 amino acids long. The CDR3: CASSLVGRGKAFF. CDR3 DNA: TGTGCCAGCAGCTTAGTTGGCAGGGGGAAAGCTTTCTTT.

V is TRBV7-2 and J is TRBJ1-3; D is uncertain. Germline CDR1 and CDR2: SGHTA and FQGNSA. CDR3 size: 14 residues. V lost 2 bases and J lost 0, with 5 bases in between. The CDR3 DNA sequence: TGTGCCAGCAGCTTACGAGGCTCTGGAAACACCATATATTTT. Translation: CASSLRGSGNTIYF.

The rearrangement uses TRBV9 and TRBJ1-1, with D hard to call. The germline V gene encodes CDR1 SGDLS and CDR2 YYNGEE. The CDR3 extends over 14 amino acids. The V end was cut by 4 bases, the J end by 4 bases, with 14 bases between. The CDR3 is CASSFGRAGTEAFF. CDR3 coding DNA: TGTGCCAGCAGCTTCGGGAGAGCCGGCACTGAAGCTTTCTTT.

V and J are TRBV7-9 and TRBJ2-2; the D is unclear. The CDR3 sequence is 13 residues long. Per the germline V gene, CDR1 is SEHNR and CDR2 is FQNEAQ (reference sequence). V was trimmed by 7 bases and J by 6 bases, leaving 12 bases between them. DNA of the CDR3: TGTGCCAGCACCTCGTTAGTGCCCGGGGAGCTGTTTTTT. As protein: CASTSLVPGELFF. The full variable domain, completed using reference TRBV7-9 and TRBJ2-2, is DTGVSQNPRHKITKRGQNVTFRCDPISEHNRLYWYRQTLGQGPEFLTYFQNEAQLEKSRLLSDRFSAERPKGSFSTLEIQRTEQGDSAMYLCASTSLVPGELFFGEGSRLTVL.

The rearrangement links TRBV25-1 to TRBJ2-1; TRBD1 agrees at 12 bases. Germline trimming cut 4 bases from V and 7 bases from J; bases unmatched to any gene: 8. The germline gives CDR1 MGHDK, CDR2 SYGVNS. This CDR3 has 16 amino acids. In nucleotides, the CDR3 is TGTGCCAGCAGTGCCCGGGGACAGGGGGCGCGGAATGAGCAGTTCTTC. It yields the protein CASSARGQGARNEQFF.

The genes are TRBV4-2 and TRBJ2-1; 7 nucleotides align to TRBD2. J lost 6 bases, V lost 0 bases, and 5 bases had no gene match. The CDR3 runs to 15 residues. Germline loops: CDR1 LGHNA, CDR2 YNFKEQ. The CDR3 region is CASSQEGTTTNEQFF. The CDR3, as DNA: TGTGCCAGCAGCCAAGAAGGGACTACAACCAATGAGCAGTTCTTC.

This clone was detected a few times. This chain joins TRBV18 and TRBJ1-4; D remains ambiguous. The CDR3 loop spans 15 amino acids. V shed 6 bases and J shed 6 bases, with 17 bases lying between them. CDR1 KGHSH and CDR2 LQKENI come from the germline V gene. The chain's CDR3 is CASSPRSASYEKLFF. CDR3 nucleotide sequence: TGTGCCAGCTCCCCCAGAAGCGCATCTTATGAAAAACTGTTTTTT.

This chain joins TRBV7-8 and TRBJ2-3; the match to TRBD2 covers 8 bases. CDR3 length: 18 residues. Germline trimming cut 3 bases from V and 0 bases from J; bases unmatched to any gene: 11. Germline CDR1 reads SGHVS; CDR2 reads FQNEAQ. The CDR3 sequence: CASSFGQGSGVSTDTQYF. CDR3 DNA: TGTGCCAGCAGCTTCGGTCAGGGTAGCGGGGTTAGCACAGATACGCAGTATTTT.

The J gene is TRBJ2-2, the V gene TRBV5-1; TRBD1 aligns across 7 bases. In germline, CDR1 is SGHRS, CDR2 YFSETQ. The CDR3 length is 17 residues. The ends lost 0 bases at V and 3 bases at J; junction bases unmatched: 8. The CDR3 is CASSLVTGEQYTGELFF. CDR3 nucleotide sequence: TGCGCCAGCAGCTTGGTAACAGGGGAACAGTACACCGGGGAGCTGTTTTTT. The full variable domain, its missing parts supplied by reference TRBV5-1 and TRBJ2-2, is KAGVTQTPRYLIKTRGQQVTLSCSPISGHRSVSWYQQTPGQGLQFLFEYFSETQRNKGNFPGRFSGRQFSNSRSEMNVSTLELGDSALYLCASSLVTGEQYTGELFFGEGSRLTVL.